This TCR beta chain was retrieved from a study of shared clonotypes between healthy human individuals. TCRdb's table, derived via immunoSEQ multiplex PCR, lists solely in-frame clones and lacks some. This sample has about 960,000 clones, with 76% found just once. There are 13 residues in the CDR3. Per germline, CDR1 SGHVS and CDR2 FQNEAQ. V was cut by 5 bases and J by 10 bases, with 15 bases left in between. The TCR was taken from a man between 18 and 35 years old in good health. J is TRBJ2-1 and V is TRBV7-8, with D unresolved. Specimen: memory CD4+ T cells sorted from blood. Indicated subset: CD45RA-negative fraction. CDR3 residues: CASSPREAAEQFF. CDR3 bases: TGTGCCAGCAGCCCAAGAGAGGCGGCAGAGCAGTTCTTC.